Following are 7 T cell receptor beta chains from one sample sequenced in a study of blood T cell repertoires in COVID-19. Profiling relied on immunoSEQ multiplex PCR, and the TCRdb table lists in-frame clones only, not all of them. The data hold more than 25,000 clones, with 81% observed a single time. Sequencing was done on a sample of peripheral blood. The receptors come from a man aged 50-60 years with active or convalescent COVID-19.

In DNA form, the CDR3 reads TGCAGTGCCGGACAGATAAATGGCTACACCTTC. This encodes CSAGQINGYTF. The rearrangement uses TRBV20-1 and TRBJ1-2; weak D call: TRBD1 (6 bases). V lost 6 bases, J lost 6 bases, and 11 bases lay in between. The CDR3 is 11 residues long. Germline loops: CDR1 DFQATT, CDR2 SNEGSKA (reference sequence).

On this clone itself: This may be a read error, as it is one base from a much larger clone. The V gene is TRBV2, the J gene TRBJ2-3; 11 bases are a match to TRBD1. The CDR3 spans 14 residues. Germline values: CDR1 SNHLY, CDR2 FYNNEI. Trimming removed 3 bases from V and 4 bases from J; junction bases left unmatched: 0. CDR3 protein: CASSEGQGADTQYF. In nucleotides, the CDR3 is TGTGCCAGCAGTGAGGGACAGGGGGCAGATACGCAGTATTTT.

This clone was observed a few times. The chain employs TRBV7-9 and TRBJ1-5, with 12 bases lining up with TRBD1. This CDR3 is built from 18 residues. In germline, CDR1 is SEHNR, CDR2 FQNEAQ (reference sequence). Trimming cost V 5 bases and J 4 bases; bases outside gene matches: 12. The CDR3 is CASSLGDRGLLWNQPQHF. CDR3 nucleotides: TGTGCCAGCAGCCTAGGGGACAGGGGGCTTTTGTGGAATCAGCCCCAGCATTTT.

The rearrangement joins TRBV24-1 to TRBJ2-1, with TRBD2 matching over 14 bases. Germline CDR1 is KGHDR and CDR2 is SFDVKD. Trimming removed 3 bases from V and 1 base from J; junction bases left unmatched: 10. This CDR3 has 20 amino acids. The chain's CDR3 is CATSDAPGLAGVGSYNEQFF. CDR3 bases: TGTGCCACCAGTGATGCTCCGGGACTAGCGGGAGTCGGGTCCTACAATGAGCAGTTCTTC.

The chain has TRBV11-3 and TRBJ2-7, with a tentative D call TRBD1 (6 bases). The ends were cut back, 0 bases at V and 2 bases at J, with 8 bases in the middle. The CDR3 runs 14 residues. CDR1 and CDR2 from the germline V gene are SGHNT and YENEEA. Written as DNA, the CDR3 is TGTGCCAGCAGCTTAGACACAGGGACCTACGAGCAGTACTTC. Translating gives CASSLDTGTYEQYF.

This clone was seen at least ten times. The chain employs TRBV2 and TRBJ1-2, with TRBD1 matching 9 bases. CDR1 is SNHLY, CDR2 FYNNEI, per germline. The V gene end was trimmed by 4 bases and the J gene end by 6 bases; junction bases not matched to a gene: 3. The CDR3 loop spans 13 amino acids. This CDR3 is CASSVRDRDGYTF. The DNA for the CDR3 is TGTGCCAGCAGTGTCCGGGACAGGGATGGCTACACCTTC.

The chain is built from TRBV28 and TRBJ1-3; D possibly corresponds to TRBD1 (6 bases). The CDR3 spans 12 residues. CDR1 and CDR2 from the germline V gene are MDHEN and SYDVKM. The CDR3 is CGGQSSGNTIYF. CDR3 nucleotide sequence: TGTGGCGGACAGAGCTCTGGAAACACCATATATTTT.